Each of the 3 T cell receptor beta chains below was sequenced from the same sample in a study of response to subunit inactivated influenza vaccine. TCRdb ran MiXCR on the RT-PCR reads and lists one entry per CDR3 protein. The table has around 520,000 distinct CDR3 sequences, about 25% seen once; the top ten hold 1.9%. Source: CD4+ T cells sorted from PBMCs, taken more than 4 days after vaccination. These receptors were taken from a man aged 50-59 years who received an inactivated influenza vaccine.

CDR3 nucleotides: TGTGCCAGCAGCTTAGCAAATAGAAGGAGTATGTTTGGGGGCTACACCTTC. Its protein product is CASSLANRRSMFGGYTF. The rearrangement uses TRBV7-9 and TRBJ1-2; D unresolved. The CDR3 covers 17 residues. Per germline, CDR1 SEHNR and CDR2 FQNEAQ (reference sequence). V lost 0 bases and J lost 8, with 22 bases in between.

The chain employs TRBV6-1 and TRBJ2-1; TRBD2 matches at 12 bases. The germline V gene has CDR1 MNHNS and CDR2 SASEGT. Germline trimming cut 5 bases from V and 3 bases from J; bases unmatched to any gene: 5. This CDR3 spans 16 amino acids. CDR3 region: CASSRPTSGSYNEQFF. CDR3 bases: TGTGCCAGCAGTCGCCCGACTAGCGGGAGCTACAATGAGCAGTTCTTC.

The V gene is TRBV5-1, the J gene TRBJ2-3; D gene ambiguous. The CDR3 loop spans 13 amino acids. V was cut by 3 bases and J by 9 bases, with 14 bases left in between. The germline CDR1 and CDR2 sequences are SGHRS and YFSETQ. The CDR3 loop reads CASSYLSRETQYF. CDR3 sequence (DNA): TGCGCCAGCAGCTACTTAAGTAGGGAAACGCAGTATTTT.